This T cell receptor (beta chain) was captured in a study of blood T cell repertoires in COVID-19. Study context: Sample material is recorded as cDNA or gDNA derived from T cells, B-cell-depleted T cells, or PBMCs.

Assignment of participants to cohorts was predicated upon participant-reported clinical history. The CDR3 sequence is 16 residues long. Per the germline V gene, CDR1 is SSHAT and CDR2 is FNYEAQ (reference sequence). V was pared by 5 bases and J by 2 bases, with 6 bases of the junction left unmatched. Measured with immunoSEQ multiplex PCR; TCRdb has only the in-frame clones, and not every one. The sample shows 250,000 to 350,000 clones, 80% to 90% of them seen only once. This clonotype was obtained from a woman in her twenties or thirties who had recovered from COVID-19. V usage is TRBV7-7 and J usage is TRBJ2-5; 12 bases map to TRBD2. Sequencing was carried out using PBMCs or T cells enriched from blood (not recorded which). CDR3 nucleotide sequence: TGTGCCAGCAGCCGATCTAGCGGGAGGGCTCAAGAGACCCAGTACTTC. It yields the protein CASSRSSGRAQETQYF.